These 10 T cell receptor beta chains were sequenced from one sample in a study of cytomegalovirus exposure and HLA in healthy donors. The PCR had 60 Vbeta and 13 Jbeta primers. Here immunoSEQ multiplex PCR was the method, and the copy in TCRdb shows in-frame clones only, minus some. Seen here are 100,000 to 150,000 clones, approximately 80% observed once, and the top ten hold less than 4.5%. The sequencing input was PBMCs. These receptors came from a middle-aged man in good health and CMV-seronegative.

The chain has TRBV28 and TRBJ1-2, with TRBD1 identical over 7 bases. CDR1 is MDHEN, CDR2 SYDVKM, per germline. The J segment lost 10 bases and the V segment lost 5 bases, leaving 4 bases of the junction unmatched. The CDR3 contains 11 residues. The CDR3 nucleotides are TGTGCCAGCAGTACAGGGGCTGTCTACACCTTC. Translated: CASSTGAVYTF.

The gene calls are TRBV7-9 and TRBJ2-1, with a tentative D call TRBD1 (6 bases). Germline CDR1 and CDR2: SEHNR and FQNEAQ (reference sequence). Deletions cut 3 bases from V and 4 bases from J, with 7 bases between. The CDR3 runs to 13 residues. The CDR3 sequence is CASSFTGYNEQFF. The CDR3 DNA sequence: TGTGCCAGCAGCTTTACAGGGTACAATGAGCAGTTCTTC.

This clone was detected once. The genes are TRBV9 and TRBJ2-2; a possible D gene is TRBD2 (7 bases). From germline, CDR1 is SGDLS and CDR2 YYNGEE. This CDR3 is built from 18 residues. Deletions cut 0 bases from V and 0 bases from J, with 15 bases between. CDR3 sequence: CASSVASGGPSNTGELFF. As DNA, the CDR3 is TGTGCCAGCAGCGTAGCTTCCGGGGGGCCGTCGAACACCGGGGAGCTGTTTTTT.

J is TRBJ2-2 and V is TRBV11-3; TRBD1 agrees at 10 bases. This CDR3 has 16 amino acids. Germline CDR1 SGHNT, CDR2 YENEEA. V was clipped by 3 bases and J by 4 bases; unmatched bases: 5. CDR3 DNA sequence: TGTGCCAGCAGCTTCGACAGGGGGCGCGTCACCGGGGAGCTGTTTTTT. Encoded protein: CASSFDRGRVTGELFF.

This sequence joins TRBV28 and TRBJ2-7; D might be TRBD1 (5 bases). CDR1 is MDHEN and CDR2 is SYDVKM in the germline V gene. This CDR3 is 12 amino acids long. The CDR3 DNA follows: TGTCGGGTTGACGGCAGGGCCCACGAGCAGTACTTC. This encodes CRVDGRAHEQYF.

V usage is TRBV2 and J usage is TRBJ1-5, with TRBD1 matching over 9 bases. V lost 6 bases and J lost 4; bases outside the gene matches: 10. The length of the CDR3 is 16 residues. Germline CDR1 SNHLY, CDR2 FYNNEI. The CDR3: CASSGTGYWGNQPQHF. In DNA, the CDR3 is TGTGCCAGCAGCGGGACAGGGTACTGGGGAAATCAGCCCCAGCATTTT. The full variable domain, its missing parts supplied by reference TRBV2 and TRBJ1-5, is EPEVTQTPSHQVTQMGQEVILRCVPISNHLYFYWYRQILGQKVEFLVSFYNNEISEKSEIFDDQFSVERPDGSNFTLKIRSTKLEDSAMYFCASSGTGYWGNQPQHFGDGTRLSIL.

This chain links TRBV5-8 with TRBJ2-1, with TRBD2 as a possible D gene (6 bases). The CDR3 loop spans 16 amino acids. Trimming shortened V by 1 base and J by 0 bases, and 11 bases separated the two germline ends. Germline V gene lookup returns CDR1 SGHTS and CDR2 YDEGEE. In nucleotides, the CDR3 is TGTGCCAGCAGCTTGTACGGGGGACGCTCCTACAATGAGCAGTTCTTC. Amino acid sequence: CASSLYGGRSYNEQFF.

This clone was observed a few times. The genes are TRBV5-5 and TRBJ2-1, with 8 bases lining up with TRBD1. Germline loops: CDR1 SGHKS, CDR2 YYEKEE (reference sequence). The CDR3 spans 16 residues. V trimming: 2 bases; J trimming: 1 base; junction bases outside the gene matches: 5. CDR3 sequence: CASSFYQGASYNEQFF. The CDR3 nucleotides read TGTGCCAGCAGCTTTTATCAGGGGGCATCCTACAATGAGCAGTTCTTC.

The V and J genes are TRBV7-2 and TRBJ1-1, with no clear D. The V end lost 5 bases, the J end lost 1 base, and 11 bases lay between the germline ends. Germline CDR1 reads SGHTA; CDR2 reads FQGNSA. The CDR3 has 14 residues. The CDR3 here is CASSPVVSNTEAFF. Here the CDR3 DNA reads TGTGCCAGCAGCCCCGTAGTCTCGAACACTGAAGCTTTCTTT.

The J gene is TRBJ2-1, the V gene TRBV28; tentative D call: TRBD2 (7 bases). Trimming took off 4 bases at V and 5 bases at J, with 24 bases between the two ends. The germline V gene has CDR1 MDHEN and CDR2 SYDVKM. The CDR3 length is 18 residues. The CDR3 protein is CASSSVRGRRGQHNEQFF. The CDR3 bases are TGTGCCAGCAGTTCGGTCAGGGGACGGCGGGGGCAGCACAATGAGCAGTTCTTC. Full variable domain (missing parts from reference TRBV28 and TRBJ2-1): DVKVTQSSRYLVKRTGEKVFLECVQDMDHENMFWYRQDPGLGLRLIYFSYDVKMKEKGDIPEGYSVSREKKERFSLILESASTNQTSMYLCASSSVRGRRGQHNEQFFGPGTRLTVL.